The 22 T cell receptor beta chains below all came from one sample that was sequenced in a study of blood T cell repertoires in COVID-19. Measured with immunoSEQ multiplex PCR; TCRdb has only the in-frame clones, and not every one. The sample yields under 250,000 clones, 70% to 90% seen once. Source material: peripheral blood. The source of these receptors is a woman between 65 and 79 years old with active or convalescent COVID-19.

The J gene is TRBJ1-5, the V gene TRBV11-3, with D possibly matching TRBD1 (6 bases). CDR1 is SGHNT, CDR2 YENEEA, per germline. V lost 9 bases and J 6 bases, leaving 21 bases between the germline ends. The CDR3 spans 15 residues. The CDR3 coding sequence is TGTGCCAGGTACGAACAGGGAGCGAAAGGTCAGCCCCAGCATTTT. This translates into CARYEQGAKGQPQHF.

The chain uses TRBV6-6 and TRBJ2-7, with 8 bases matching TRBD2. The CDR3 is 14 residues long. V shed 2 bases, J shed 0 bases, and the junction held 0 bases outside the gene matches. Germline assignment: CDR1 MNHNY and CDR2 SVGAGI (reference sequence). CDR3 sequence (DNA): TGTGCCAGCAGTTACCTAGCGGGCTCCTACGAGCAGTACTTC. This codes for CASSYLAGSYEQYF.

This clone has a handful of counts. This rearrangement joins TRBV7-9 to TRBJ2-7; D might be TRBD2 (6 bases). The CDR3 loop spans 15 amino acids. CDR1 is SEHNR and CDR2 is FQNEAQ in the germline V gene (reference sequence). V shed 5 bases and J shed 0 bases, with 14 bases lying between them. The chain's CDR3 is CASSRSAGYSYEQYF. CDR3 bases: TGTGCCAGCAGCCGTTCGGCGGGGTACTCCTACGAGCAGTACTTC.

This chain joins TRBV11-1 and TRBJ1-1, with D possibly TRBD1 on 5 matching bases. There are 16 residues in the CDR3. The germline V gene has CDR1 SGHAT and CDR2 FQDESV (reference sequence). The V end lost 5 bases, the J end lost 0 bases, and 16 bases lay between the germline ends. The CDR3, as DNA: TGTGCCAGCAGCCCTAGGGCAGGGCCGATGAACACTGAAGCTTTCTTT. Protein sequence: CASSPRAGPMNTEAFF.

In regard to this clone: Distinct nucleotide sequences in the sample also encode this CDR3. V usage is TRBV5-1 and J usage is TRBJ2-3; tentative D call: TRBD2 (5 bases). With 0 bases removed from V and 1 base from J, the gap between germline ends came to 6 bases. The germline CDR1 and CDR2 sequences are SGHRS and YFSETQ. The CDR3 has 14 amino acids. The CDR3 loop reads CASSLAGGTDTQYF. DNA of the CDR3: TGCGCCAGCAGCTTGGCCGGGGGCACAGATACGCAGTATTTT.

The chain has TRBV7-9 and TRBJ1-1; perhaps TRBD1 as D (5 bases). From germline, CDR1 is SEHNR and CDR2 FQNEAQ (reference sequence). V gave up 2 bases and J gave up 1 base, with 5 bases separating them. The CDR3 extends over 13 amino acids. CDR3 amino acids: CASSLRGNTEAFF. The CDR3 nucleotides are TGTGCCAGCAGCTTAAGGGGGAACACTGAAGCTTTCTTT.

This chain's CDR3 is CASSSQLGQDEKLFF. DNA for the CDR3: TGTGCCAGCAGCTCGCAACTCGGACAGGATGAAAAACTGTTTTTT. The rearrangement joins TRBV7-2 to TRBJ1-4, with 7 positions matching TRBD1. From germline, CDR1 is SGHTA and CDR2 FQGNSA. V was clipped by 4 bases and J by 6 bases; unmatched bases: 8. The CDR3 has 15 amino acids.

The chain employs TRBV28 and TRBJ1-5; TRBD1 matches 9 bases. This CDR3 region has 16 residues. The germline gives CDR1 MDHEN, CDR2 SYDVKM. V lost 2 bases to trimming and J lost 4 bases; unmatched junction nucleotides: 6. The CDR3 sequence: CASSLVGQGFNQPQHF. The CDR3 bases are TGTGCCAGCAGTTTAGTGGGACAGGGTTTTAATCAGCCCCAGCATTTT.

This clone was seen once. The CDR3 nucleotides are TGTGCCAGCAGTTTCGCCGGGTCCATTCAGCCCCAGCATTTT. Translated, it gives CASSFAGSIQPQHF. The rearrangement uses TRBV27 and TRBJ1-5; D is unresolved. The CDR3 spans 14 residues. Germline CDR1 and CDR2: MNHEY and SMNVEV (reference sequence). The V gene lost 3 bases and the J gene lost 6 bases, with 12 bases spanning the gap.

The V gene is TRBV5-5, the J gene TRBJ2-1; D uncertain. The CDR3 totals 16 residues. V lost 4 bases to trimming and J lost 1 base, with 15 bases between them. Germline assignment: CDR1 SGHKS and CDR2 YYEKEE (reference sequence). The CDR3 is CASSQSDGGSYNEQFF. The CDR3, as DNA: TGTGCCAGCAGCCAATCCGACGGCGGTTCCTACAATGAGCAGTTCTTC.

This chain links TRBV5-1 with TRBJ2-2; D might be TRBD2 (5 bases). Germline CDR1 is SGHRS and CDR2 is YFSETQ. V lost 2 bases to trimming and J lost 4 bases, with 9 bases between them. The CDR3 consists of 14 residues. The CDR3 spells CASSFLGGTGELFF. In nucleotides, the CDR3 is TGCGCCAGCAGCTTTTTAGGAGGCACCGGGGAGCTGTTTTTT.

This sequence joins TRBV5-1 and TRBJ2-2, with 7 bases aligning to TRBD2. Trimming at V came to 0 bases and at J to 4 bases, leaving 6 bases not matched to a gene. This CDR3 comprises 16 residues. CDR1 is SGHRS and CDR2 is YFSETQ in the germline V gene. CDR3 sequence (DNA): TGCGCCAGCAGCTTGGCCCTAGCGGTTAGCACCGGGGAGCTGTTTTTT. It is translated as CASSLALAVSTGELFF. Full variable domain (missing parts from reference TRBV5-1 and TRBJ2-2): KAGVTQTPRYLIKTRGQQVTLSCSPISGHRSVSWYQQTPGQGLQFLFEYFSETQRNKGNFPGRFSGRQFSNSRSEMNVSTLELGDSALYLCASSLALAVSTGELFFGEGSRLTVL.

This clone appeared a single time. The CDR3 reads CASSLAYSGGNTGELFF. Written as DNA, the CDR3 is TGCGCCAGCAGCTTGGCCTATTCAGGGGGGAACACCGGGGAGCTGTTTTTT. This sequence joins TRBV5-1 and TRBJ2-2; 7 bases map to TRBD1. The trim removed 0 bases at V and 1 base at J, leaving 6 bases unmatched. Germline V gives CDR1 SGHRS, CDR2 YFSETQ. The CDR3 sequence is 17 residues long.

V is TRBV7-9 and J is TRBJ2-2, with D tentatively TRBD2 (5 bases). The germline CDR1 and CDR2 sequences are SEHNR and FQNEAQ (reference sequence). V shed 10 bases and J shed 4 bases, with 13 bases lying between them. The CDR3 sequence is 13 residues long. The CDR3 coding sequence is TGTGCCACCGGACTGCAGAGCACCGGGGAGCTGTTTTTT. Protein product: CATGLQSTGELFF.

The rearrangement links TRBV7-2 to TRBJ2-2; 8 bases line up with TRBD2. The V and J ends lost 4 bases and 6 bases, in that order; junction bases with no gene match: 4. Germline V CDR1 and CDR2: SGHTA, FQGNSA. The CDR3 has 14 residues. DNA of the CDR3: TGTGCCAGCAGCTCCGGGACTAGAGCCGGGGAGCTGTTTTTT. The encoded protein is CASSSGTRAGELFF. Filled out from reference TRBV7-2 and TRBJ2-2, the complete variable domain reads GAGVSQSPSNKVTEKGKDVELRCDPISGHTALYWYRQSLGQGLEFLIYFQGNSAPDKSGLPSDRFSAERTGGSVSTLTIQRTQQEDSAVYLCASSSGTRAGELFFGEGSRLTVL.

V and J are TRBV19 and TRBJ2-7; 8 nucleotides match TRBD1. The V and J ends lost 7 bases and 3 bases, in that order; junction bases with no gene match: 5. CDR1 LNHDA and CDR2 SQIVND come from the germline V gene (reference sequence). This CDR3 contains 13 residues. In DNA, the CDR3 is TGTGCCAGTAAAGACAGGGGAATCTACGAGCAGTACTTC. It encodes CASKDRGIYEQYF. The whole variable domain, filled in from reference TRBV19 and TRBJ2-7, reads DGGITQSPKYLFRKEGQNVTLSCEQNLNHDAMYWYRQDPGQGLRLIYYSQIVNDFQKGDIAEGYSVSREKKESFPLTVTSAQKNPTAFYLCASKDRGIYEQYFGPGTRLTVT.

The chain couples TRBV18 to TRBJ1-3; the D is unclear. CDR1 KGHSH and CDR2 LQKENI come from the germline V gene. The CDR3 runs 18 residues. V was clipped by 3 bases and J by 1 base, with 19 bases between them. CDR3 protein: CASSPLLTLGLSGNTIYF. The DNA for the CDR3 is TGTGCCAGCTCACCCCTGTTAACGCTCGGACTATCTGGAAACACCATATATTTT.

V and J are TRBV14 and TRBJ2-3; possibly TRBD2 for D (5 bases). V was trimmed by 4 bases and J by 0 bases, leaving 14 bases between them. Germline V CDR1 and CDR2: SGHDN, FVKESK. This CDR3 is built from 16 residues. This CDR3 reads CASSLRVSSSTDTQYF. The CDR3 coding sequence is TGTGCCAGCAGCCTGCGGGTCTCTTCTAGCACAGATACGCAGTATTTT.

This clone turned up a few times. A read error may produce the germline difference seen at one junction end. V is TRBV7-9 and J is TRBJ2-7; D is possibly TRBD1 (6 bases). CDR1 and CDR2 (germline): SEHNR, FQNEAQ (reference sequence). The length of the CDR3 is 12 residues. CDR3 DNA: TGTGCCAGCAGTTTAGAAGGGGGCGAGCAGTACTTC. Residues: CASSLEGGEQYF.

This chain's CDR3 is CASSSRNEQFF. In DNA form, the CDR3 reads TGTGCCAGCAGTTCCAGAAATGAGCAGTTCTTC. The chain employs TRBV28 and TRBJ2-1; unclear D gene. The V gene's germline CDR1 is MDHEN and CDR2 SYDVKM. V was shortened by 4 bases and J by 7 bases, with 5 bases between the two germline ends. This CDR3 comprises 11 residues.

In DNA, the CDR3 is TGTGCCAGCAGCGCAGACGGACACACAGATACGCAGTATTTT. Residues: CASSADGHTDTQYF. The rearrangement joins TRBV9 to TRBJ2-3; D perhaps matches TRBD1 (5 bases). V lost 3 bases to trimming and J lost 2 bases, with 10 bases between them. CDR3 size: 14 residues. Germline loops: CDR1 SGDLS, CDR2 YYNGEE.

The CDR3: CASTGREAADTEAFF. CDR3 DNA sequence: TGTGCCAGCACCGGGCGGGAGGCCGCAGACACTGAAGCTTTCTTT. The chain uses TRBV6-5 and TRBJ1-1; D remains unclear. The CDR3 is 15 amino acids. Germline assignment: CDR1 MNHEY and CDR2 SVGAGI. Trimming cost V 7 bases and J 3 bases, with 18 bases left between them.